This T cell receptor beta chain was obtained from a study of T cells in Graves' hyperthyroidism and ophthalmopathy. Graves' hyperthyroidism showing no ophthalmopathy progression within 18 months was considered stable. Authors of the study amplified TCR beta CDR3 regions from RNA transcripts. With the HTBI primer set, the TCR CDR3 went through a first round of RT-PCR. TCRdb ran MiXCR on the multiplex PCR reads and lists one entry per CDR3 protein. The data show under 800,000 distinct CDR3 sequences, 11% to 15% seen once. V was pared by 7 bases and J by 5 bases, with 20 bases between. CDR1 MNHEY and CDR2 SVGEGT come from the germline V gene. The CDR3 contains 15 residues. This clonotype was counted only a few times.

The TCR was taken from a woman between 18 and 29 years old with Graves' hyperthyroidism. The sequenced sample was blood. This chain joins TRBV6-2 or TRBV6-3 and TRBJ1-1; D not resolved. The CDR3 region has the DNA TGTGCCAGCACCGACGTGGGTTTAATGTGGACTGAAGCTTTCTTT. Translated, it gives CASTDVGLMWTEAFF.